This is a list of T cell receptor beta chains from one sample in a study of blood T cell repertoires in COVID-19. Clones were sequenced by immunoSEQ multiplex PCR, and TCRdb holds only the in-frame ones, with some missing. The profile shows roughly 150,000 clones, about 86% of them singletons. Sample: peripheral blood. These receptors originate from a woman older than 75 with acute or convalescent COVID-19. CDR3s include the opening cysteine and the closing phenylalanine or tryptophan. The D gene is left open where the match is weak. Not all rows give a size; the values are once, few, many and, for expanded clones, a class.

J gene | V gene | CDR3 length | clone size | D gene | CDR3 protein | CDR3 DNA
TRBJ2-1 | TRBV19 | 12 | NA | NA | CASRGLHNEQFF | TGTGCCAGTAGGGGACTTCACAATGAGCAGTTCTTC
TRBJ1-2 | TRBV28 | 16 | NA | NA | CASSLSGGRATYGYTF | TGTGCCAGCAGTCTATCGGGGGGACGGGCGACCTATGGCTACACCTTC
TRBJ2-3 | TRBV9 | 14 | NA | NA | CASSRTPRTDTQYF | TGTGCCAGCAGCCGGACTCCCCGCACAGATACGCAGTATTTT
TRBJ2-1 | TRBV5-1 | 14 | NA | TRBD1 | CASSLGQTYNEQFF | TGCGCCAGCAGTTTGGGACAGACCTACAATGAGCAGTTCTTC
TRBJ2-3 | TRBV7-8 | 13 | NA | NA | CASSRSRRDTQYF | TGTGCCAGCAGCCGATCTAGAAGAGATACGCAGTATTTT
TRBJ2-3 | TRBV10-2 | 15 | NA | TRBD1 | CASRGRQGVTDTQYF | TGCGCCAGCAGGGGCCGACAGGGGGTTACAGATACGCAGTATTTT
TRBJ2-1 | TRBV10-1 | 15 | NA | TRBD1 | CASSDPGQGYNEQFF | TGCGCCAGCAGTGATCCGGGACAGGGCTACAATGAGCAGTTCTTC
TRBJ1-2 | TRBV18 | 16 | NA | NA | CASSPSVNRVNYGYTF | TGTGCCAGCTCACCCTCAGTGAACAGGGTAAACTATGGCTACACCTTC
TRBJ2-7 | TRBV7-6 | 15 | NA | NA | CASSPLLDSVYEQYF | TGTGCCAGCAGCCCGCTCTTGGACAGTGTCTACGAGCAGTACTTC
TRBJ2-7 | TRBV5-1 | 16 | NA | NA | CASSPGTSPFSYEQYF | TGCGCCAGCAGCCCGGGGACTTCTCCTTTCTCCTACGAGCAGTACTTC
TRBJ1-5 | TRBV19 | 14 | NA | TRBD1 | CASTGGTGDQPQHF | TGTGCCAGTACGGGCGGGACAGGGGACCAGCCCCAGCATTTT
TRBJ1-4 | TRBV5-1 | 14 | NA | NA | CASSLGHSNEKLFF | TGCGCCAGCAGCCTGGGACACAGCAATGAAAAACTGTTTTTT
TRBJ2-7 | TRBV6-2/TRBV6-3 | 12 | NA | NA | CASSYQAYEQYF | TGTGCCAGCAGTTACCAGGCCTACGAGCAGTACTTC
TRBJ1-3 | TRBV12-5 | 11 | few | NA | CASGSLYTIYF | TGTGCTAGTGGTTCCCTATACACCATATATTTT
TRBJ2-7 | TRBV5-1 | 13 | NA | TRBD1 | CASSLAPTGNWYF | TGCGCCAGCAGCTTGGCCCCGACAGGGAACTGGTACTTC
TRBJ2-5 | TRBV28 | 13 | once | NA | CATEGGASETQYF | TGTGCCACCGAGGGAGGAGCTTCAGAGACCCAGTACTTC
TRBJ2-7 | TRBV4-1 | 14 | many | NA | CASSQVVGLGEQYF | TGCGCCAGCAGCCAAGTGGTAGGACTTGGCGAGCAGTACTTC
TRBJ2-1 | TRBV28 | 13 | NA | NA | CASRIRGNNEQFF | TGTGCCAGCAGGATTCGCGGAAACAATGAGCAGTTCTTC
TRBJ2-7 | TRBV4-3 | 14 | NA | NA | CASSQDPGAYEQYF | TGCGCCAGCAGCCAAGACCCTGGAGCCTACGAGCAGTACTTC
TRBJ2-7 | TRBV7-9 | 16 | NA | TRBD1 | CASSLQSAGGYHEQYF | TGTGCCAGCAGCCTACAGTCTGCAGGGGGCTACCACGAGCAGTACTTC
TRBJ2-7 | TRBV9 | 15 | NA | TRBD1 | CASSVGGTGSYEQYF | TGTGCCAGCAGCGTAGGAGGGACAGGGTCCTACGAGCAGTACTTC
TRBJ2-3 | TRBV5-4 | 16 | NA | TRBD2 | CASSLGTIPSTDTQYF | TGTGCCAGCAGCCTCGGGACTATCCCAAGCACAGATACGCAGTATTTT
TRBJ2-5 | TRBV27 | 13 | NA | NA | CASSMAGQETQYF | TGTGCCAGCTCGATGGCAGGACAAGAGACCCAGTACTTC
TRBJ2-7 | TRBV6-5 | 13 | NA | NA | CASQASPPYEQYF | TGTGCCAGCCAAGCAAGTCCCCCCTACGAGCAGTACTTC
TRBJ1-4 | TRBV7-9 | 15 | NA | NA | CASSLSGSINEKLFF | TGTGCCAGCAGCTTAAGCGGGAGCATTAATGAAAAACTGTTTTTT
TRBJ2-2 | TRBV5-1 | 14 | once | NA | CASSLEGDTRELFF | TGCGCCAGCAGCTTGGAGGGGGACACCCGGGAGCTGTTTTTT
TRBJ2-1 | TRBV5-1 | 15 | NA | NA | CASSPPGDSYNEQFF | TGCGCCAGCAGCCCGCCCGGAGATTCCTACAATGAGCAGTTCTTC
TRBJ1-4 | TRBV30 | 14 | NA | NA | CAWWGGGTNEKLFF | TGTGCCTGGTGGGGTGGAGGAACTAATGAAAAACTGTTTTTT
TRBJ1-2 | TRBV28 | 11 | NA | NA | CASSLEEGYTF | TGTGCCAGCAGTTTAGAGGAGGGCTACACCTTC
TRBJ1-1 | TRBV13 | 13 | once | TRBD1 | CASSGQGNTEAFF | TGTGCCAGCAGCGGACAGGGGAACACTGAAGCTTTCTTT
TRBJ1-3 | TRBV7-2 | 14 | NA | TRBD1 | CASSSGQGRNTIYF | TGTGCCAGCAGCTCGGGACAGGGTCGCAACACCATATATTTT
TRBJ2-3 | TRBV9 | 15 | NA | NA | CASSVRGIDTDTQYF | TGTGCCAGCAGCGTACGAGGGATTGACACAGATACGCAGTATTTT
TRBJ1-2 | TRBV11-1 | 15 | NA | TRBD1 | CASSTYGQGAKGYTF | TGTGCCAGCAGCACCTACGGACAGGGGGCGAAAGGCTACACCTTC
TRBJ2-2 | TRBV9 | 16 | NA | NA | CASSVEGGRDTGELFF | TGTGCCAGCAGCGTAGAGGGGGGGCGAGACACCGGGGAGCTGTTTTTT
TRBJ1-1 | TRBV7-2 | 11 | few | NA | CASSLGRKAFF | TGTGCCAGCAGCTTAGGGAGAAAAGCTTTCTTT
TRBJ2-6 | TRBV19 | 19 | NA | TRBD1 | CASSTPQDRGYSGANVLTF | TGTGCCAGTAGTACACCACAGGACAGGGGATACTCTGGGGCCAACGTCCTGACTTTC
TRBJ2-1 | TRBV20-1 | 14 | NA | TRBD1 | CSASPGQGNNEQFF | TGCAGTGCTAGTCCCGGACAGGGGAACAATGAGCAGTTCTTC
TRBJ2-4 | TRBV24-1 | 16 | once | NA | CATSDFGGVAKNIQYF | TGTGCCACCAGTGATTTCGGCGGGGTAGCCAAAAACATTCAGTACTTC
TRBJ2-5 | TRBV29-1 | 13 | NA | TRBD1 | CSVDRVGGRAQYF | TGCAGCGTCGACAGGGTAGGAGGACGGGCCCAGTACTTC
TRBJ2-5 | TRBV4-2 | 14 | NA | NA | CASSPSGFGETQYF | TGTGCCAGCAGCCCCTCAGGTTTTGGGGAGACCCAGTACTTC
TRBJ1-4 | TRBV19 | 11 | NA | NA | CASRSNEKLFF | TGTGCCAGTAGGTCGAATGAAAAACTGTTTTTT
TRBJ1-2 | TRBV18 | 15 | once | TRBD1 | CASSHIPGQGFGYTF | TGTGCCAGCTCACACATCCCGGGACAGGGCTTTGGCTACACCTTC
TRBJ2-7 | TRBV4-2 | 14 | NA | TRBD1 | CASSWTGGFNEQYF | TGTGCCAGCAGCTGGACAGGGGGGTTCAACGAGCAGTACTTC
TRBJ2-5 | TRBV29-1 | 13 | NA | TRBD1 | CSVGPGGVATQYF | TGCAGCGTTGGGCCAGGGGGAGTAGCGACCCAGTACTTC
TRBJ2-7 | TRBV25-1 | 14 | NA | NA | CASSSRVPTYEQYF | TGTGCCAGCAGCAGCAGGGTACCGACCTACGAGCAGTACTTC
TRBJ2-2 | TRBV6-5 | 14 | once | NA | CASSLDRDTGELFF | TGTGCCAGCAGTCTAGACAGAGACACCGGGGAGCTGTTTTTT
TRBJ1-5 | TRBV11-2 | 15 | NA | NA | CASSLDQGSNQPQHF | TGTGCCAGCAGCTTAGATCAGGGTAGCAATCAGCCCCAGCATTTT
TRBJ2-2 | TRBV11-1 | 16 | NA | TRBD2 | CASSSGLAGFTGELFF | TGTGCCAGCAGCTCCGGACTAGCGGGATTCACCGGGGAGCTGTTTTTT
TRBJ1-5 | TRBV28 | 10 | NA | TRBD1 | CASSYRDRVF | TGTGCCAGCAGTTACCGGGACAGGGTTTTT
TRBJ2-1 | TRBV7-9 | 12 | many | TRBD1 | CASSLQGARVFF | TGTGCCAGCAGCCTACAGGGGGCAAGAGTGTTCTTC